Listed below are T cell receptor beta chains from one sample, sequenced in a study of T cells in Graves' hyperthyroidism and ophthalmopathy. A single record per CDR3 protein comes from TCRdb applying MiXCR to the multiplex PCR reads. This repertoire shows some 550,000 distinct CDR3 sequences, around 21% found once; its top ten account for 26%. Sequences were obtained from blood. These TCRs come from a man aged 18 to 30 with Graves' hyperthyroidism. Both conserved end residues are part of each CDR3. Fields, in order: clone size, J gene, V gene, D gene, CDR3 protein, CDR3 DNA. The D gene is left open where the match is weak. Clone size is not always given. Where it is, it says once, few, many or a class for expanded clones.

few,TRBJ2-5,TRBV15,TRBD2,CATSRGGGSGGAAQYF,TGTGCCACCAGCAGAGGCGGCGGTAGCGGGGGGGCCGCCCAGTACTTC
many,TRBJ2-5,TRBV6-2/TRBV6-3,TRBD2,CASSRGRTSGVQETQYF,TGTGCCAGCAGTCGAGGGCGGACTAGCGGGGTTCAAGAGACCCAGTACTTC
many,TRBJ1-1,TRBV5-1,TRBD1,CASSPWRDRLTEAFF,TGCGCCAGCAGCCCGTGGAGGGACAGGCTAACTGAAGCTTTCTTT
few,TRBJ1-5,TRBV5-5,-,CASSGDTNNQPQHF,TGTGCCAGCAGCGGGGACACCAACAATCAGCCCCAGCATTTT
many,TRBJ2-7,TRBV6-1,TRBD1,CASPGPGQGAGQYF,TGTGCCAGCCCAGGCCCGGGACAGGGGGCTGGGCAGTACTTC
many,TRBJ2-7,TRBV6-1,TRBD1,CASSVDRVSSYEQYF,TGTGCCAGCAGTGTCGACAGGGTTTCCTCGTACGAGCAGTACTTC
many,TRBJ1-3,TRBV12-3/TRBV12-4,-,CASSWGRRDSGNTIYF,TGTGCCAGCAGCTGGGGACGGAGAGATTCTGGAAACACCATATATTTT
-,TRBJ2-5,TRBV30,-,CAWIGVRETQYF,TGTGCCTGGATTGGGGTCAGGGAGACCCAGTACTTC
many,TRBJ1-1,TRBV28,-,CASNYRERAFF,TGTGCCAGCAATTACAGGGAGCGAGCTTTCTTT
many,TRBJ1-1,TRBV7-2,-,CASFLLGSRDTEASF,TGTGCCAGCTTCCTCCTAGGGAGTAGGGACACTGAAGCTTCCTTT
-,TRBJ1-1,TRBV12-5,-,CASGLGEAEAFF,TGTGCTAGTGGTTTGGGGGAGGCTGAAGCTTTCTTT
many,TRBJ1-5,TRBV25-1,TRBD1,CASSGQGGSWSNQPQHF,TGTGCCAGCAGTGGACAGGGGGGGTCTTGGAGCAATCAGCCCCAGCATTTT
few,TRBJ1-3,TRBV9,-,CASSSPGHGNTIYF,TGTGCCAGCAGCTCTCCGGGCCATGGAAACACCATATATTTT
-,TRBJ1-3,TRBV11-2,-,CASSPTRPASGNTIYF,TGTGCCAGCAGCCCTACTCGGCCCGCCTCTGGAAACACCATATATTTT
few,TRBJ1-2,TRBV6-5,-,CASSYALRGGYTF,TGTGCCAGCAGTTACGCACTTCGGGGTGGCTACACCTTC
few,TRBJ1-6,TRBV28,TRBD1,CASSILRTGRVDSPLHF,TGTGCCAGCAGTATCTTACGGACAGGGAGGGTGGATTCACCCCTCCACTTT
-,TRBJ1-6,TRBV3-1,-,CASSPRGSPLHF,TGTGCCAGCAGCCCGAGGGGTTCACCCCTCCACTTT
many,TRBJ2-7,TRBV5-1,-,CASSLNLQGRSEQYF,TGCGCCAGCAGCTTGAATTTACAGGGGAGGTCCGAGCAGTACTTC
-,TRBJ1-1,TRBV19,-,CASSDTQNTEAFF,TGTGCCAGTAGTGATACACAGAACACTGAAGCTTTCTTT
few,TRBJ1-2,TRBV3-1,TRBD1,CASSPLTTGVHGYTF,TGTGCCAGCAGCCCCTTAACGACAGGGGTGCATGGCTACACCTTC
-,TRBJ1-2,TRBV12-3/TRBV12-4,-,CASSLSGRQIYGYTF,TGTGCCAGCAGTTTAAGTGGTCGTCAAATCTATGGCTACACCTTC
many,TRBJ2-2,TRBV6-5,-,CASSYGQGELFF,TGTGCCAGCAGTTACGGACAGGGGGAGCTGTTTTTT
many,TRBJ2-7,TRBV6-1,-,CASSKDRTYEQYF,TGTGCCAGCAGCAAGGACAGAACCTACGAGCAGTACTTC
many,TRBJ1-1,TRBV6-2/TRBV6-3,-,CASSYSHEGFTEAFF,TGTGCCAGCAGTTACTCACATGAGGGTTTCACTGAAGCTTTCTTT
many,TRBJ2-5,TRBV11-2,-,CASSSRGWETQYF,TGTGCCAGCAGCTCCAGGGGATGGGAGACCCAGTACTTC
-,TRBJ2-5,TRBV12-3/TRBV12-4,TRBD2,CASSSSAGGRQETQYF,TGTGCCAGCAGCTCGTCAGCGGGGGGGCGACAAGAGACCCAGTACTTC
-,TRBJ1-1,TRBV6-2/TRBV6-3,-,CASSHDTVTEAFF,TGTGCCAGCAGTCACGACACGGTCACTGAAGCTTTCTTT
few,TRBJ1-1,TRBV15,-,CATSRDKWTVEAFF,TGTGCCACCAGCAGAGATAAGTGGACAGTCGAAGCTTTCTTT
many,TRBJ2-2,TRBV6-1,-,CASSPVSNTGELFF,TGTGCCAGCAGTCCTGTTTCGAACACCGGGGAGCTGTTTTTT
-,TRBJ1-2,TRBV5-1,-,CASSLATANYGYTF,TGCGCCAGCAGCTTGGCGACAGCTAACTATGGCTACACCTTC
many,TRBJ1-2,TRBV19,-,CASRLRRGYTF,TGTGCCAGTAGACTCCGTCGTGGCTACACCTTC
-,TRBJ1-2,TRBV25-1,-,CASSEIGFNYGYTF,TGTGCCAGCAGTGAAATCGGATTTAACTATGGCTACACCTTC
few,TRBJ2-5,TRBV11-2,-,CASSYRDQETQYF,TGTGCCAGCAGCTACCGGGACCAAGAGACCCAGTACTTC
many,TRBJ2-2,TRBV12-3/TRBV12-4,TRBD1,CASSLWDRNTGELFF,TGTGCCAGCAGTTTATGGGACAGGAACACCGGGGAGCTGTTTTTT
many,TRBJ1-2,TRBV5-1,TRBD1,CASSWTGTDYGYTF,TGCGCCAGCAGCTGGACAGGTACTGACTATGGCTACACCTTC
many,TRBJ2-5,TRBV11-2,-,CASQGGRETQYF,TGTGCCAGCCAAGGGGGACGAGAGACCCAGTACTTC
-,TRBJ1-6,TRBV27,-,CASSLVGGYANSPLHF,TGTGCCAGCAGTTTAGTTGGAGGGTACGCCAATTCACCCCTCCACTTT
many,TRBJ1-2,TRBV7-2,-,CASSLQGSVYGYTF,TGTGCCAGCAGCTTACAGGGATCCGTCTATGGCTACACCTTC
-,TRBJ2-5,TRBV28,TRBD2,CASSFGVAGGLLQETQYF,TGTGCCAGCAGTTTTGGGGTAGCGGGGGGCCTACTTCAAGAGACCCAGTACTTC
-,TRBJ2-7,TRBV4-1,TRBD1,CASSPSQGTGGYEQYF,TGCGCCAGCAGCCCTAGTCAAGGAACAGGGGGCTACGAGCAGTACTTC
many,TRBJ2-7,TRBV6-6,-,CASSPRVSYEQYF,TGTGCCAGCAGTCCCCGGGTATCCTACGAGCAGTACTTC
many,TRBJ2-7,TRBV12-3/TRBV12-4,TRBD1,CASGAGQGSEQYF,TGTGCCAGCGGTGCTGGACAGGGGTCCGAGCAGTACTTC
-,TRBJ2-2,TRBV2,TRBD1,CASRADRAKLFF,TGTGCCAGCAGGGCGGACAGGGCGAAGCTGTTTTTT
many,TRBJ1-1,TRBV12-3/TRBV12-4,-,CASTPGGYTEAFF,TGTGCCAGCACTCCCGGGGGGTACACTGAAGCTTTCTTT
many,TRBJ1-1,TRBV13,-,CASSLAGGQGTEAFF,TGTGCCAGCAGCTTAGCCGGGGGCCAGGGCACTGAAGCTTTCTTT
few,TRBJ2-7,TRBV3-1,-,CASSQRTPTYEQYF,TGTGCCAGCAGCCAACGGACTCCAACCTACGAGCAGTACTTC
-,TRBJ2-7,TRBV28,-,CASSELQGSGHEQYF,TGTGCCAGCAGTGAACTACAGGGTTCGGGCCACGAGCAGTACTTC
many,TRBJ2-7,TRBV7-8,-,CASSPVGVQMGYEQYF,TGTGCCAGCAGCCCCGTCGGGGTTCAAATGGGCTACGAGCAGTACTTC
many,TRBJ1-1,TRBV20-1,TRBD1,CSAYRGPGTEAFF,TGCAGTGCTTACAGGGGGCCGGGCACTGAAGCTTTCTTT
-,TRBJ1-1,TRBV10-3,-,CAISDGRDLNTEAFF,TGTGCCATCAGTGATGGACGGGACCTGAACACTGAAGCTTTCTTT
once,TRBJ1-3,TRBV20-1,TRBD1,CSANRGSGNTIYF,TGCAGTGCTAACAGGGGCTCTGGAAACACCATATATTTT
many,TRBJ2-5,TRBV2,-,CASRDGQIETQYF,TGTGCCAGCAGGGACGGTCAGATAGAGACCCAGTACTTC
many,TRBJ1-1,TRBV28,-,CASSPPSRTEAFF,TGTGCCAGCAGTCCCCCCTCTCGGACTGAAGCTTTCTTT
many,TRBJ1-1,TRBV6-5,-,CASIPVGDTEAFF,TGTGCCAGCATCCCAGTAGGGGACACTGAAGCTTTCTTT
many,TRBJ1-1,TRBV15,TRBD1,CATSPPGAGGASTEAFF,TGTGCCACCAGCCCCCCAGGGGCAGGGGGCGCGAGCACTGAAGCTTTCTTT
many,TRBJ1-2,TRBV20-1,-,CSARESNYGYTF,TGCAGTGCTAGAGAGTCCAACTATGGCTACACCTTC
many,TRBJ1-1,TRBV12-3/TRBV12-4,TRBD1,CASSFSGQGEAFF,TGTGCCAGCAGTTTCAGTGGACAGGGGGAAGCTTTCTTT
many,TRBJ1-5,TRBV6-1,TRBD1,CASSTTGLQPQHF,TGTGCCAGCAGTACGACAGGGCTTCAGCCCCAGCATTTT
-,TRBJ1-2,TRBV28,TRBD1,CAGRQGRGYTF,TGTGCCGGACGACAGGGGCGAGGCTACACCTTC
-,TRBJ1-5,TRBV6-1,-,CASSLRTAYSNQPQHF,TGTGCCAGCAGTCTGCGGACAGCTTATAGCAATCAGCCCCAGCATTTT